The 27 T cell receptor beta chains in this list originate from one sample, sequenced in a study of sequential checkpoint blockade in melanoma. The treatment was: randomized to nivolumab then ipilimumab (arm A) or the reverse (arm B). Sequencing was performed with immunoSEQ multiplex PCR; in TCRdb, only in-frame clones are kept and a portion is missing. The table lists around 1,500 clones, 20% to 25% of them singletons. The sequences come from tumor tissue (inferred from file names), collected from a patient given nivolumab and ipilimumab in sequence. The receptors here all came from a human donor with melanoma.

This clone was found a few times. The chain joins TRBV11-3 to TRBJ2-3; 7 bases align to TRBD2. Unmatched junction bases numbered 20, after V lost 7 bases and J lost 4 bases. This CDR3 has 18 amino acids. Germline CDR1 and CDR2: SGHNT and YENEEA. Here the CDR3 reads CASTEGGLAARRSDTQYF. CDR3 DNA: TGTGCCAGCACCGAAGGAGGGCTAGCGGCTCGGAGATCAGATACGCAGTATTTT.

This clone is medium-sized (0.01 to 0.1%) by share. This chain uses TRBV11-3 with TRBJ2-7; 8 positions match TRBD1. Per germline, CDR1 SGHNT and CDR2 YENEEA. V trimming: 5 bases; J trimming: 4 bases; junction bases outside the gene matches: 10. This CDR3 spans 15 amino acids. CDR3 nucleotides: TGTGCCAGCAGCCCAAGACAGGGGATCGGATACGAGCAGTACTTC. Translation gives CASSPRQGIGYEQYF.

V and J are TRBV29-1 and TRBJ2-7; D is undetermined. Germline V gene sequence: CDR1 SQVTM, CDR2 ANQGSEA. The CDR3 consists of 13 residues. V was cut by 4 bases and J by 0 bases, with 10 bases left in between. CDR3 loop: CSVVIPHSYEQYF. Written as DNA, the CDR3 is TGCAGCGTTGTCATTCCCCACTCCTACGAGCAGTACTTC.

This clone appeared many times. V usage is TRBV11-3 and J usage is TRBJ2-3, with 8 bases aligning to TRBD2. Looked up from germline, CDR1 is SGHNT and CDR2 is YENEEA. V shed 5 bases, J shed 4 bases, and the junction held 14 bases outside the gene matches. The CDR3 sequence is 17 residues long. The CDR3 sequence is CASSPRRRSGSSDTQYF. CDR3 DNA: TGTGCCAGCAGCCCCCGACGGAGGAGCGGGAGCTCAGATACGCAGTATTTT.

This clone appeared a few times. The DNA of the CDR3 is TGTGCCAGCAGCCCCGGGGTCGGTACCTACGAGCAGTACTTC. It is translated as CASSPGVGTYEQYF. This chain connects TRBV11-3 to TRBJ2-7; a possible D gene is TRBD2 (5 bases). This CDR3 contains 14 residues. CDR1 and CDR2 from the germline V gene are SGHNT and YENEEA. Between the trimmed V and J ends, which lost 5 bases and 2 bases, there was a span of 13 bases.

The rearrangement links TRBV18 to TRBJ1-1; D remains unclear. Germline V gene lookup returns CDR1 KGHSH and CDR2 LQKENI. Trimming pared 10 bases from V and 8 bases from J, leaving 17 bases between. The CDR3 extends over 12 amino acids. The CDR3, as DNA: TGTGCCACCTCCTCGGGCTGGGCCGAAGCTTTCTTT. Translated, it gives CATSSGWAEAFF.

This sequence joins TRBV19 and TRBJ2-5, with TRBD1 matching over 8 bases. Germline V lookup: CDR1 LNHDA, CDR2 SQIVND (reference sequence). The ends lost 7 bases at V and 1 base at J; junction bases unmatched: 2. The CDR3 consists of 13 residues. The DNA of the CDR3 is TGTGCCAGTACCGGACAGGGCCAAGAGACCCAGTACTTC. Its protein is CASTGQGQETQYF.

The rearrangement joins TRBV18 to TRBJ2-7; a possible D gene is TRBD2 (5 bases). The CDR3 sequence is 14 residues long. Trimming took 3 bases from V and 5 from J, leaving 14 bases between them. Germline CDR1 and CDR2: KGHSH and LQKENI. Here the CDR3 reads CASSPIQTGDEQYF. The CDR3 DNA sequence: TGTGCCAGCTCACCTATACAGACCGGGGACGAGCAGTACTTC.

This clone showed up many times. This chain connects TRBV11-3 to TRBJ2-1; 7 bases map to TRBD2. The CDR3 has 16 amino acids. Per the germline V gene, CDR1 is SGHNT and CDR2 is YENEEA. V lost 1 base, J lost 0 bases, and 3 bases stayed unmatched. CDR3 coding DNA: TGTGCCAGCAGCTTAGGGGGCGGGAGCTCCTACAATGAGCAGTTCTTC. Translation gives CASSLGGGSSYNEQFF.

This clone was seen only a few times. The V and J genes are TRBV9 and TRBJ1-1; D remains ambiguous. Germline V gene data show CDR1 as SGDLS and CDR2 as YYNGEE. The CDR3 extends over 13 amino acids. Trimming left V 0 bases short and J 6 bases short, with 9 bases between. The CDR3 nucleotides are TGTGCCAGCAGCGTAGGCGGGCTTTCTGAAGCTTTCTTT. Encoded protein: CASSVGGLSEAFF.

By share of the sample, this clone is large. The chain couples TRBV6-8 to TRBJ2-3; 9 nucleotides agree with TRBD1. CDR1 is MNHGY and CDR2 is SAAAGT in the germline V gene. The CDR3 covers 16 residues. After removal of 0 bases from V and 3 bases from J, the junction contained 4 bases not matched to a gene. The CDR3 nucleotides read TGTGCCAGCAGTTACTCCCCTGGACAGGGGACAGATACGCAGTATTTT. Amino acid sequence: CASSYSPGQGTDTQYF.

The CDR3 coding sequence is TGTGCCAGCAGTGCCTACCCGACTAGCGGGGGATACTACGAGCAGTACTTC. The encoded protein is CASSAYPTSGGYYEQYF. The chain carries TRBV6-8 and TRBJ2-7; 12 bases agree with TRBD2. The CDR3 totals 17 residues. The germline V gene encodes CDR1 MNHGY and CDR2 SAAAGT. V was pared by 5 bases and J by 3 bases, with 11 bases of the junction left unmatched.

This clone was detected only a few times. V usage is TRBV1 and J usage is TRBJ2-1; TRBD1 reflects the table's D call only, with no check against the DNA. TRBV1 is flagged as a pseudogene. The CDR3 extends over 16 amino acids. The CDR3: CASSQAPGQGDNEQFF. CDR3 coding DNA: TGCGCCAGCAGCCAAGCCCCGGGACAGGGGGACAATGAGCAGTTCTTC.

This clone occurred a few times. The gene calls are TRBV6-8 and TRBJ2-7; 8 bases are shared with TRBD1. Germline loops: CDR1 MNHGY, CDR2 SAAAGT. This CDR3 is built from 14 residues. Trimming removed 6 bases from V and 3 bases from J; junction bases left unmatched: 7. The CDR3 here is CASRDRVGGYEQYF. The DNA of the CDR3 is TGTGCCAGCAGGGACAGGGTTGGTGGCTACGAGCAGTACTTC.

This clone is termed medium-sized. This sequence joins TRBV11-3 and TRBJ1-2; D is unclear. Germline V gene data show CDR1 as SGHNT and CDR2 as YENEEA. The CDR3 runs 15 residues. V lost 3 bases and J lost 1, with 12 bases in between. In DNA form, the CDR3 reads TGTGCCAGCAGCTTTTTTAGGTCGATTAACTATGGCTACACCTTC. As protein: CASSFFRSINYGYTF.

Only one count was recorded for this clone. The chain employs TRBV25-1 and TRBJ2-5; D might be TRBD1 or TRBD2, each matching 6 bases. From germline, CDR1 is MGHDK and CDR2 SYGVNS. The CDR3 runs 16 residues. V lost 6 bases and J 4 bases, leaving 21 bases between the germline ends. The CDR3 reads CASSAVWRGYGETQYF. CDR3 bases: TGTGCCAGCAGCGCCGTCTGGAGGGGGTATGGAGAGACCCAGTACTTC.

Judged by abundance, this clone is medium-sized. The chain carries TRBV6-8 and TRBJ2-3; D is unclear. This CDR3 has 14 residues. Trimming cost V 0 bases and J 0 bases, with 4 bases left between them. CDR1 and CDR2 (germline): MNHGY, SAAAGT. This CDR3 is CASSYSTSTDTQYF. The CDR3 coding sequence is TGTGCCAGCAGTTACTCGACTAGCACAGATACGCAGTATTTT.

The chain combines TRBV29-1 with TRBJ2-2; no clear D gene. Germline CDR1 reads SQVTM; CDR2 reads ANQGSEA. The CDR3 contains 15 residues. The V gene lost 7 bases and the J gene lost 2 bases, with 17 bases spanning the gap. This CDR3 is CSAMVSAGNTGELFF. CDR3 bases: TGCAGCGCTATGGTCTCTGCAGGAAACACCGGGGAGCTGTTTTTT.

There are a few counts of this clone. The chain carries TRBV10-3 and TRBJ2-3; no clear D. V lost 3 bases, J lost 0 bases, and 7 bases lay in between. The CDR3 has 14 amino acids. Germline V gives CDR1 ENHRY, CDR2 SYGVKD. CDR3 in amino acids: CAISDVPSTDTQYF. The CDR3 nucleotides are TGTGCCATCAGTGACGTACCCAGCACAGATACGCAGTATTTT.

This clone occurred many times. The chain couples TRBV11-3 to TRBJ2-3, with 7 bases identical to TRBD1. The V segment lost 1 base and the J segment 3 bases; nucleotides outside the gene matches: 7. This CDR3 spans 16 amino acids. CDR1 is SGHNT, CDR2 YENEEA, per germline. The CDR3 DNA sequence: TGTGCCAGCAGCTTAGTCCCAGGGGGTGGGACAGATACGCAGTATTTT. Translated, it gives CASSLVPGGGTDTQYF. Looking up the rest from reference TRBV11-3 and TRBJ2-3 gives the full variable domain: EAGVVQSPRYKIIEKKQPVAFWCNPISGHNTLYWYLQNLGQGPELLIRYENEEAVDDSQLPKDRFSAERLKGVDSTLKIQPAELGDSAVYLCASSLVPGGGTDTQYFGPGTRLTVL.

The gene calls are TRBV29-1 and TRBJ2-7, with TRBD1 identical over 11 bases. Germline V lookup: CDR1 SQVTM, CDR2 ANQGSEA. The CDR3 contains 14 residues. V lost 4 bases and J lost 3; bases outside the gene matches: 5. CDR3 loop: CSVVLGTGGYEQYF. CDR3 coding DNA: TGCAGCGTTGTGTTGGGGACAGGGGGCTACGAGCAGTACTTC.

This clone is medium-sized. The J gene is TRBJ2-1, the V gene TRBV11-3; 9 bases fit TRBD2. Looked up from germline, CDR1 is SGHNT and CDR2 is YENEEA. The junction had 0 bases not matched to a gene; V was cut back by 3 bases and J by 3 bases. This CDR3 region has 14 residues. The CDR3 region is CASSFSGSYNEQFF. The CDR3 nucleotides read TGTGCCAGCAGCTTTAGCGGGAGCTACAATGAGCAGTTCTTC.

The chain couples TRBV30 to TRBJ1-4, with D unclear. The germline CDR1 and CDR2 sequences are GTSNPN and SVGIG (reference sequence). V gave up 2 bases and J gave up 8 bases, with 6 bases separating them. This CDR3 is 11 amino acids long. The CDR3 nucleotides are TGTGCCTGGAGTATAGGGGAAAAACTGTTTTTT. Residues: CAWSIGEKLFF.

J is TRBJ2-3 and V is TRBV11-3; 7 bases agree with TRBD2. Looked up from germline, CDR1 is SGHNT and CDR2 is YENEEA. V lost 5 bases to trimming and J lost 2 bases; unmatched junction nucleotides: 13. The CDR3 length is 17 residues. The CDR3 protein is CASSGGSSGDYTDTQYF. DNA for the CDR3: TGTGCCAGCAGCGGAGGGTCTAGCGGAGATTACACAGATACGCAGTATTTT.

This clone was seen more than once but under ten times. The rearrangement links TRBV6-8 to TRBJ2-1; 8 bases are shared with TRBD2. The V gene end was trimmed by 0 bases and the J gene end by 6 bases; junction bases not matched to a gene: 7. Germline V CDR1 and CDR2: MNHGY, SAAAGT. The CDR3 loop spans 16 amino acids. CDR3 sequence: CASSYSGPAGVNEQFF. The CDR3 DNA sequence: TGTGCCAGCAGTTACTCGGGGCCAGCGGGGGTCAATGAGCAGTTCTTC.

The chain carries TRBV23-1 and TRBJ2-1; the D gene is possibly TRBD1 (6 bases). TRBV23-1 is reported as an ORF; its role is uncertain. Trimming left V 6 bases short and J 4 bases short, with 28 bases between. This CDR3 is built from 19 residues. CDR3 amino acids: CASSQALVVRGRGYNEQFF. The CDR3 DNA reads as TGCGCCAGCAGCCAAGCTCTCGTGGTCAGGGGACGGGGATACAATGAGCAGTTCTTC.

J is TRBJ2-7 and V is TRBV28, with no clear D. The germline V gene encodes CDR1 MDHEN and CDR2 SYDVKM. The length of the CDR3 is 12 residues. V shed 8 bases and J shed 3 bases, with 11 bases lying between them. The CDR3 coding sequence is TGTGCCAGCCGGTATCAGAACTACGAGCAGTACTTC. As protein: CASRYQNYEQYF.